The rows below give T cell receptor beta chains drawn from one sample of a study of blood T cell repertoires in COVID-19. Profiled with immunoSEQ multiplex PCR; TCRdb holds only in-frame clones, not every one. Here the sample spans approximately 90,000 clones, around four fifths being singletons. The sequenced sample consisted of peripheral blood. All receptors come from a woman aged 80 or older with active or convalescent COVID-19. CDR3s include the opening cysteine and the closing phenylalanine or tryptophan. The D gene is left open where the match is weak. Clone size appears in some rows only: once, few, many, or a class for an expanded clone.

J: TRBJ2-7; D: -; size: few; V: TRBV25-1; DNA: TGTGCCAGCAGTGGTCTCCTAGAGCAGTACTTC; CDR3: CASSGLLEQYF
J: TRBJ1-5; D: -; size: few; V: TRBV23-1; DNA: TGCGCCAGCAGTCAAAGTGGGGGGACTAATCAGCCCCAGCATTTT; CDR3: CASSQSGGTNQPQHF
J: TRBJ2-3; D: TRBD1; size: -; V: TRBV2; DNA: TGTGCCAGTACAACATCCTATAAGGGGGACAGCAGAGATACGCAGTATTTT; CDR3: CASTTSYKGDSRDTQYF
J: TRBJ1-6; D: -; size: -; V: TRBV5-4; DNA: TGTGCCAGCAGCCCCCGGCGGGATTCACCCCTCCACTTT; CDR3: CASSPRRDSPLHF
J: TRBJ2-5; D: TRBD1; size: -; V: TRBV9; DNA: TGTGCCAGCAGCGTAGGGACAGGCCAAGAGACCCAGTACTTC; CDR3: CASSVGTGQETQYF
J: TRBJ2-7; D: -; size: -; V: TRBV20-1; DNA: TGCAGTGCTCGACAGTCCTACGAGCAGTACTTC; CDR3: CSARQSYEQYF
J: TRBJ2-5; D: TRBD2; size: few; V: TRBV27; DNA: TGTGCCAGCAGTTTAAGCGGGGGGACCCAGTACTTC; CDR3: CASSLSGGTQYF
J: TRBJ2-5; D: TRBD2; size: -; V: TRBV4-3; DNA: TGCGCCAGCAGCCAAGAAACTAGCGGGGGGCAAGAGACCCAGTACTTC; CDR3: CASSQETSGGQETQYF
J: TRBJ1-6; D: TRBD1; size: -; V: TRBV7-6; DNA: TGTGCCAGCAGCTTACGCCGGCAGGGGGATTCACCCCTCCACTTT; CDR3: CASSLRRQGDSPLHF
J: TRBJ1-3; D: -; size: -; V: TRBV7-8; DNA: TGTGCCAGCAGCTTAGACTCCAGAGGTGGAAACACCATATATTTT; CDR3: CASSLDSRGGNTIYF